Each of the 12 T cell receptor beta chains below was sequenced from the same sample in a study of beta chain features in type 1 diabetes. Every bit of the isolated RNA underwent reverse transcription, so sequencing read expressed TCRB transcripts. Libraries were prepared by immunoSEQ multiplex PCR; TCRdb keeps only in-frame clonotypes and omits some of them. Of 150,000 to 190,000 clones detected, over 7.5% appear once; the ten largest clones hold around 0.65%. Sequencing input: central memory CD4+ T cells from blood. These receptor sequences come from a man younger than 35 in good health.

The rearrangement joins TRBV7-9 to TRBJ2-5; D might be TRBD2 (6 bases). The CDR3 is made up of 15 amino acids. Trimming removed 2 bases at V and 5 bases at J, with 15 bases between. CDR1 is SEHNR and CDR2 is FQNEAQ in the germline V gene (reference sequence). The CDR3, as DNA: TGTGCCAGCAGCTTAACCCCGGGGGATAGGGAGACCCAGTACTTC. It translates to CASSLTPGDRETQYF. Full variable domain (missing parts from reference TRBV7-9 and TRBJ2-5): DTGVSQNPRHKITKRGQNVTFRCDPISEHNRLYWYRQTLGQGPEFLTYFQNEAQLEKSRLLSDRFSAERPKGSFSTLEIQRTEQGDSAMYLCASSLTPGDRETQYFGPGTRLLVL.

At least ten counts were recorded for this clone. The chain is built from TRBV29-1 and TRBJ2-7; the D gene is possibly TRBD2 (6 bases). V lost 4 bases, J lost 3 bases, and 13 bases lay in between. Germline assignment: CDR1 SQVTM and CDR2 ANQGSEA. The CDR3 loop spans 13 amino acids. In DNA, the CDR3 is TGCAGCGTTGGCGGGGCCGGATTCTACGAGCAGTACTTC. It codes for CSVGGAGFYEQYF.

There are a few counts of this clone. In DNA, the CDR3 is TGTGCCAGCAGTCTGACAGGGGGCGGAAGGGGCGAGCAGTACTTC. Translating gives CASSLTGGGRGEQYF. V is TRBV28 and J is TRBJ2-7; 10 nucleotides line up with TRBD1. CDR3 length equals 15 residues. V dropped 5 bases and J dropped 6; count of bases not matched to a gene: 10. The germline V gene has CDR1 MDHEN and CDR2 SYDVKM.

J is TRBJ1-6 and V is TRBV30; 9 positions match TRBD1. Germline V gene lookup returns CDR1 GTSNPN and CDR2 SVGIG (reference sequence). The CDR3 runs to 16 residues. The ends lost 2 bases at V and 8 bases at J; junction bases unmatched: 10. The chain's CDR3 is CAWSSGTGNSYSPLHF. The CDR3 DNA is TGTGCCTGGAGTAGCGGGACAGGGAATTCTTATTCACCCCTCCACTTT.

This clone was seen only a few times. The chain couples TRBV4-2 to TRBJ2-1; D ambiguous. Per the germline V gene, CDR1 is LGHNA and CDR2 is YNFKEQ. Trimming stripped 4 bases from V and 6 bases from J, with 7 bases between. The CDR3 length is 12 residues. CDR3 DNA sequence: TGTGCCAGCAGCCCGACGGGCAATGAGCAGTTCTTC. Protein product: CASSPTGNEQFF.

This clone has more than one count but fewer than ten. V gene TRBV7-2 combines with J gene TRBJ1-4; D not certain. This CDR3 contains 13 residues. The ends were cut back, 5 bases at V and 8 bases at J, with 12 bases in the middle. Germline values: CDR1 SGHTA, CDR2 FQGNSA. The CDR3 protein is CASSPVRGEKLFF. The CDR3 bases are TGTGCCAGCAGCCCGGTACGCGGGGAAAAACTGTTTTTT.

This clone occurred many times. In DNA, the CDR3 is TGTGCCAGCAGCATGCAGGGTCGGGCCGGGGAGCTGTTTTTT. It codes for CASSMQGRAGELFF. V gene TRBV7-9 combines with J gene TRBJ2-2; TRBD1 is a possible D gene (5 bases). With 5 bases removed from V and 6 bases from J, the gap between germline ends came to 13 bases. The germline gives CDR1 SEHNR, CDR2 FQNEAQ (reference sequence). The CDR3 totals 14 residues.

The V gene is TRBV29-1, the J gene TRBJ1-2; unclear D gene. Germline loops: CDR1 SQVTM, CDR2 ANQGSEA. This CDR3 has 12 amino acids. V dropped 4 bases and J dropped 8 bases, with 14 bases sitting between them. CDR3 DNA: TGCAGCGTTGTTCCCGGTTCTTACGGCTACACCTTC. This translates into CSVVPGSYGYTF.

The chain is built from TRBV10-3 and TRBJ2-7, with 10 bases lining up with TRBD1. With V trimmed by 10 bases and J by 5 bases, 11 bases remained unmatched. The CDR3 is 14 amino acids. CDR1 ENHRY and CDR2 SYGVKD come from the germline V gene. DNA for the CDR3: TGTGCCAGCAAAAGACAGGGGGCGCGGGACGAGCAGTACTTC. It is translated as CASKRQGARDEQYF.

This clone was seen a handful of times. The chain carries TRBV5-1 and TRBJ2-7, with 8 bases fitting TRBD1. CDR3 length: 13 amino acids. The V gene end was trimmed by 5 bases and the J gene end by 9 bases; junction bases not matched to a gene: 10. Germline V gene lookup returns CDR1 SGHRS and CDR2 YFSETQ. The DNA for the CDR3 is TGCGCCAGCAGTTACGAGGACAGGGACGCGCAGTACTTC. It specifies CASSYEDRDAQYF.

This clone turned up a few times. Here the CDR3 DNA reads TGTGCCAGCAGCCCGAGGACAGAGAACACTGAAGCTTTCTTT. It translates to CASSPRTENTEAFF. V is TRBV7-9 and J is TRBJ1-1; a possible D gene is TRBD1 (6 bases). CDR3 length equals 14 residues. Trimming removed 5 bases from V and 1 base from J, with 11 bases in between. The germline CDR1 and CDR2 sequences are SEHNR and FQNEAQ (reference sequence).

This clone occurred once. J is TRBJ1-6 and V is TRBV6-1; D remains unclear. V was clipped by 7 bases and J by 4 bases, with 11 bases between them. Germline CDR1 MNHNS, CDR2 SASEGT. This CDR3 spans 14 amino acids. CDR3 residues: CASIMRVYNSPLHF. The DNA of the CDR3 is TGTGCCAGCATTATGCGAGTGTATAATTCACCCCTCCACTTT.